The present T cell receptor (beta chain) was sequenced within a study of cytomegalovirus exposure and HLA in healthy donors. Study information: Some 180 million T cells yielded 117 million unique TCR beta sequences in earlier analysis. Study results and caveats: It was likely that a cluster of highly shared sequence variants was a sequencing artifact. A missense DCLRE1C variant was associated with V- and J-gene trimming of TCR beta chains in a later analysis, and an independent cohort replicated the association.

Comments on this clone: What it binds is not known.

The V and J ends lost 1 base and 0 bases, in that order; junction bases with no gene match: 4. The CDR3 has 16 amino acids. Germline V CDR1 and CDR2: LGHNA, YNFKEQ. 13 Jbeta primers and 60 Vbeta primers were used for the PCR. TCRdb's table, derived via immunoSEQ multiplex PCR, lists solely in-frame clones and lacks some. Recorded here are around 84,000 clones; the top ten clones represent about 4.2%. The gene calls are TRBV4-2 and TRBJ1-2; 8 bases are shared with TRBD1. The clonotype originates from a man between 25 and 39 years old in good health and CMV-seronegative. Sequenced material: PBMCs. The CDR3 bases are TGTGCCAGCAGCCAAGGGGGACAGGCCGCTAACTATGGCTACACCTTC. Translation gives CASSQGGQAANYGYTF.